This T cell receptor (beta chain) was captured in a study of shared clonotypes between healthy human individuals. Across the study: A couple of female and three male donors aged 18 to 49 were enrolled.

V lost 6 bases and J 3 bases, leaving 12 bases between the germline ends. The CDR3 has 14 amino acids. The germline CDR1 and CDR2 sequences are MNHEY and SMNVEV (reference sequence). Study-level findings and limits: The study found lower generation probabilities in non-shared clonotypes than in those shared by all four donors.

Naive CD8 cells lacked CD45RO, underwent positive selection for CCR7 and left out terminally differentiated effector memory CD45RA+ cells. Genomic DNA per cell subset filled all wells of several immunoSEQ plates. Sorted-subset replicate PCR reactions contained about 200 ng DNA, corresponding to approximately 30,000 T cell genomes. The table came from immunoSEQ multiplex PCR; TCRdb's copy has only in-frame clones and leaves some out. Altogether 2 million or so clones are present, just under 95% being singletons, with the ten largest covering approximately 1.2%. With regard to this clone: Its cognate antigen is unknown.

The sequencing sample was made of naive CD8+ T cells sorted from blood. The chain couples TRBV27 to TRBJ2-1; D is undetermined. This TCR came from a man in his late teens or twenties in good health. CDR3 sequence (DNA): TGTGCCAGCAGCCTCGGACCAGTCTACAATGAGCAGTTCTTC. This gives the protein CASSLGPVYNEQFF.